This is a list of T cell receptor beta chains from one sample in a study of glioma-infiltrating T cells. TCRdb processed the multiplex PCR reads anew with MiXCR; each CDR3 protein has one entry. The repertoire consists of about 4,000 distinct CDR3 sequences, with roughly 28% occurring once and the leading ten covering 26%. The sequenced sample consisted of glioma tissue, nonneoplastic brain tissue, or PBMCs (not recorded which). The receptor source for this set is a human donor with low-grade glioma or glioblastoma, undergoing nonglioma brain surgery, or in good health (not recorded which). The CDR3 runs from the conserved cysteine through the conserved F or W. A D gene is named only where the DNA matches it firmly. For some rows the clone size is stated as once, few or many, or as a class when expanded; others skip it.

J gene | D gene | clone size | V gene | CDR3 protein | CDR3 DNA
TRBJ2-1 | NA | many | TRBV5-1 | CASSLQGNEQFF | TGCGCCAGCAGCTTGCAGGGCAATGAGCAGTTCTTC
TRBJ2-7 | NA | few | TRBV12-3/TRBV12-4 | CASSYGATYEQYF | TGTGCCAGCAGTTATGGGGCAACCTACGAGCAGTACTTC
TRBJ2-1 | TRBD1 | many | TRBV7-7 | CASSLGPGGDEQFF | TGTGCTAGCAGCTTAGGGCCAGGGGGCGACGAGCAGTTCTTC
TRBJ1-5 | NA | NA | TRBV20-1 | CCARVAGNQLQHF | TGCTGTGCTAGGGTTGCAGGGAATCAGCTCCAGCATTTT
TRBJ2-1 | TRBD2 | NA | TRBV6-1 | CASSEAGLAGGYNEQFF | TGTGCCAGCAGTGAAGCCGGGCTAGCGGGGGGGTACAATGAGCAGTTCTTC
TRBJ2-3 | TRBD2 | NA | TRBV20-1 | CSARDAQWASGYTDTQYF | TGCAGTGCTAGAGATGCTCAGTGGGCTAGCGGTTACACAGATACTCAGTATTTT
TRBJ2-2 | NA | NA | TRBV27 | CASSTPWTDYTRELFF | TGTGCCAGCAGTACCCCCTGGACCGATTACACCCGGGAGCTGTTTTTT
TRBJ2-7 | NA | few | TRBV27 | CASSLSLPTSSYEQYF | TGTGCCAGCAGTTTATCCCTTCCTACTAGCTCCTACGAGCAGTACTTC
TRBJ1-6 | NA | many | TRBV18 | CASSPRENSPLHF | TGTGCCAGCTCACCACGCGAGAATTCACCCCTCCACTTT
TRBJ2-7 | TRBD2 | medium-sized | TRBV20-1 | CSAELAGGSYEQYF | TGCAGTGCTGAACTAGCGGGGGGGAGCTACGAGCAGTACTTC
TRBJ1-2 | NA | many | TRBV3-1 | CASSQGGRYGYTF | TGTGCCAGCAGCCAAGGGGGCCGCTATGGCTACACCTTC
TRBJ1-3 | NA | medium-sized | TRBV20-1 | CSARRWGASGNTIYF | TGCAGTGCTAGACGGTGGGGGGCAAGTGGAAACACCATATATTTT
TRBJ2-1 | TRBD2 | NA | TRBV6-2/TRBV6-3 | CASRPTSGGRITREQFF | TGTGCCAGCAGACCCACTAGCGGGGGCCGCATCACCCGTGAGCAGTTCTTC
TRBJ1-1 | NA | large | TRBV7-2 | CASSLASEAFF | TGTGCCAGCAGCTTAGCTTCTGAAGCTTTCTTT
TRBJ2-7 | NA | NA | TRBV6-2/TRBV6-3 | CASSYSAGGRQAYEQYF | TGTGCCAGCAGTTACTCGGCCGGGGGGCGTCAGGCCTACGAGCAGTACTTC
TRBJ1-1 | TRBD1 | many | TRBV20-1 | CSARDPTVQGRNTEAFF | TGCAGTGCTAGAGACCCGACCGTACAGGGGCGAAACACTGAAGCTTTCTTT
TRBJ1-1 | NA | medium-sized | TRBV20-1 | CSASKGNTEAFF | TGCAGTGCTTCCAAGGGTAACACTGAAGCTTTCTTT
TRBJ1-2 | NA | many | TRBV29-1 | CSVDFPGPNYGYTF | TGCAGCGTTGATTTTCCGGGCCCTAACTATGGCTACACCTTC
TRBJ1-4 | NA | many | TRBV19 | CASTDPGRATNEKLFF | TGTGCCAGTACCGATCCAGGGAGGGCAACTAATGAAAAACTGTTTTTT
TRBJ1-2 | NA | medium-sized | TRBV6-6 | CASSYKAGLGGNYGYTF | TGTGCCAGCAGTTACAAGGCAGGATTAGGAGGAAACTATGGCTACACCTTC
TRBJ1-1 | NA | medium-sized | TRBV5-1 | CASSSGLADTEAFF | TGCGCCAGCAGCTCTGGACTGGCGGACACTGAAGCTTTCTTT
TRBJ2-1 | TRBD1 | NA | TRBV7-2 | CASSREGATWNNEQSF | TGTGCCAGCAGTCGAGAGGGGGCCACGTGGAACAATGAGCAGTCCTTC
TRBJ2-6 | NA | medium-sized | TRBV6-1 | CASRIRQSNSGANVLTF | TGTGCCAGCAGAATCCGACAGAGTAACTCTGGGGCCAACGTCCTGACTTTC
TRBJ2-1 | NA | medium-sized | TRBV24-1 | CATSDLQAEGRDHEQFF | TGTGCCACCAGTGATTTGCAAGCAGAGGGCAGGGACCATGAGCAGTTCTTC
TRBJ2-2 | NA | NA | TRBV12-3/TRBV12-4 | CASGSTQDTGEPFF | TGTGCCAGCGGCTCGACACAGGACACCGGGGAGCCGTTTTTT
TRBJ2-1 | NA | many | TRBV25-1 | CASSAAGGSSYNEQFF | TGTGCCAGCAGTGCCGCTGGGGGGAGCTCCTACAATGAGCAGTTCTTC
TRBJ2-2 | NA | many | TRBV28 | CAIPAGTANTGELFF | TGTGCCATCCCCGCCGGGACTGCGAACACCGGGGAGCTGTTTTTT
TRBJ1-3 | NA | NA | TRBV9 | CASGESLLEPGNTIYF | TGTGCCAGCGGCGAATCACTGCTAGAACCTGGAAACACCATATATTTT
TRBJ1-5 | NA | many | TRBV29-1 | CSVEQGPNQPQHF | TGCAGCGTTGAACAGGGGCCGAATCAGCCCCAGCATTTT
TRBJ2-1 | NA | large | TRBV6-1 | CASSYREYNEQFF | TGTGCCAGCAGTTATCGGGAGTATAATGAGCAGTTCTTC
TRBJ1-2 | TRBD1 | NA | TRBV28 | CASSNENWDRGPNYGYTF | TGTGCCAGCAGTAACGAAAATTGGGACAGGGGACCAAACTATGGCTACACCTTC
TRBJ2-7 | NA | NA | TRBV2 | CASQGGTDSYEQYF | TGTGCCAGCCAAGGGGGTACGGATTCCTACGAGCAGTACTTC
TRBJ2-1 | NA | few | TRBV6-1 | CAASRDTGIDEQFF | TGTGCCGCTAGTAGGGACACGGGGATCGATGAGCAGTTCTTC
TRBJ1-1 | NA | many | TRBV7-3 | CASRRDTNTEAFF | TGTGCCAGCAGGCGGGACACGAACACTGAAGCTTTCTTT
TRBJ2-1 | NA | once | TRBV19 | CASSMRSSYEQFF | TGTGCCAGTAGTATGAGGTCGAGCTATGAGCAGTTCTTC
TRBJ2-7 | NA | many | TRBV6-6 | CASSYDGRSYEQYF | TGTGCCAGCAGTTACGACGGCAGATCCTACGAGCAGTACTTC